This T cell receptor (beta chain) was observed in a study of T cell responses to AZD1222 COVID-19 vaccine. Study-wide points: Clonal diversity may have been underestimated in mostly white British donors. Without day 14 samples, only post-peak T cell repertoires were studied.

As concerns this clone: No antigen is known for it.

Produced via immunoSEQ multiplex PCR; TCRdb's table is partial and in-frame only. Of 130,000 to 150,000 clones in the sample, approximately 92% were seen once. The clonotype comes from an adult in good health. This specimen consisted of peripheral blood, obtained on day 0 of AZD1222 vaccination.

CDR3 coding DNA: TGCGCCAGCAGCCAGGGGGTGGCGGGACTGAACACCGGGGAGCTGTTTTTT. The encoded protein is CASSQGVAGLNTGELFF. This chain joins TRBV4-1 and TRBJ2-2; D is possibly TRBD2 (6 bases). This CDR3 is 17 amino acids long. Germline loops: CDR1 MGHRA, CDR2 YSYEKL. V was trimmed by 3 bases and J by 1 base, leaving 15 bases between them.